Presented here are 20 T cell receptor beta chains from one specimen sequenced in a study of blood T cell repertoires in COVID-19 (dated by TCRdb to the early 2020s). Preparation of the library involved the immunoSEQ multiplex PCR assay. TCRdb holds this immuneACCESS table with in-frame rearrangements only. Some clones are missing; in checked studies, unresolved V genes explain under half, and the rest has no known cause. The sample yields approximately 160,000 clones; roughly four fifths were counted once. The ten biggest clones cover roughly 13% of the sample. Sequencing input: peripheral blood. The receptors come from a man between 65 and 79 years old who had recovered from COVID-19.

The J gene is TRBJ2-1, the V gene TRBV19, with 8 bases identical to TRBD1. J was trimmed by 9 bases and V by 6 bases; bases with no gene match: 13. Germline CDR1 and CDR2: LNHDA and SQIVND (reference sequence). This CDR3 has 15 residues. Here the CDR3 reads CASRPGQGGVGEQFF. CDR3 DNA: TGTGCCAGTAGACCCGGACAGGGAGGTGTTGGTGAGCAGTTCTTC.

Comments on this clone: The sample contains more than one DNA sequence encoding this CDR3. The chain combines TRBV18 with TRBJ2-3; 13 bases are a match to TRBD2. Germline trimming cut 4 bases from V and 2 bases from J; bases unmatched to any gene: 3. The CDR3 is 16 amino acids. From germline, CDR1 is KGHSH and CDR2 LQKENI. CDR3 protein: CASSLTSGRSTDTQYF. CDR3 nucleotides: TGTGCCAGCTCACTGACTAGCGGGAGGTCCACAGATACGCAGTATTTT.

This chain joins TRBV7-2 and TRBJ2-7; 8 bases map to TRBD2. The germline CDR1 and CDR2 sequences are SGHTA and FQGNSA. The CDR3 covers 14 residues. Trimming at V came to 3 bases and at J to 2 bases, leaving 3 bases not matched to a gene. This chain's CDR3 is CASSLFSGTYEQYF. Here the CDR3 DNA reads TGTGCCAGCAGCTTGTTTAGCGGGACCTACGAGCAGTACTTC.

Of note for this clone: An end of the junction does not agree with germline; a read error may underlie this. The chain combines TRBV20-1 with TRBJ2-1, with 10 bases that match TRBD2. CDR1 and CDR2 (germline): DFQATT, SNEGSKA (reference sequence). This CDR3 spans 11 amino acids. Here the CDR3 DNA reads TGCAGTACTAGCGGGAACAATGAGCAGTTCTTC. Protein: CSTSGNNEQFF.

The rearrangement links TRBV5-4 to TRBJ2-7, with TRBD2 identical over 7 bases. This CDR3 has 16 amino acids. Germline V gives CDR1 SGHNT, CDR2 YYREEE (reference sequence). The junction had 9 bases not matched to a gene; V was cut back by 0 bases and J by 3 bases. CDR3 region: CASSLDPQGLHYEQYF. For the CDR3, the DNA is TGTGCCAGCAGCTTGGACCCCCAGGGACTACACTACGAGCAGTACTTC.

The chain joins TRBV15 to TRBJ1-1, with 10 bases fitting TRBD1. V lost 5 bases, J lost 5 bases, and 14 bases stayed unmatched. The CDR3 length is 17 residues. Germline V lookup: CDR1 LNHNV, CDR2 YYDKDF (reference sequence). The CDR3 region has the DNA TGTGCCACCAGCGGGACAGGGGCAGCATTTTTGGGTACTGAAGCTTTCTTT. This sequence encodes CATSGTGAAFLGTEAFF.

The rearrangement joins TRBV7-2 to TRBJ1-1, with D maybe TRBD1 (5 bases). The CDR3 is made up of 13 amino acids. Germline CDR1 reads SGHTA; CDR2 reads FQGNSA. V was pared by 0 bases and J by 4 bases, with 6 bases between. Here the CDR3 reads CASSLAGLTEAFF. In DNA form, the CDR3 reads TGTGCCAGCAGCTTAGCGGGGCTCACTGAAGCTTTCTTT.

The chain has TRBV27 and TRBJ2-1; 10 bases line up with TRBD2. Losses at the gene ends were 5 bases for V and 9 bases for J; bases not matched to a gene: 10. The CDR3 is made up of 15 amino acids. Germline V gene lookup returns CDR1 MNHEY and CDR2 SMNVEV (reference sequence). CDR3 DNA: TGTGCCAGCAGTATTCTAGCGGGAGAAGTGGGTGAGCAGTTCTTC. This translates into CASSILAGEVGEQFF.

The gene calls are TRBV28 and TRBJ2-4; D possibly corresponds to TRBD1 (6 bases). V shed 4 bases and J shed 10 bases, with 23 bases lying between them. Germline CDR1 and CDR2: MDHEN and SYDVKM. CDR3 length: 16 residues. This CDR3 is CASSSTPPRDTVIQYF. The CDR3 DNA reads as TGTGCCAGCAGTTCGACCCCCCCCCGGGACACGGTTATTCAGTACTTC.

This clone was seen only once. This chain connects TRBV6-4 to TRBJ2-1; 10 nucleotides agree with TRBD1. Germline V gene data show CDR1 as MRHNA and CDR2 as SNTAGT. This CDR3 has 13 residues. V lost 4 bases to trimming and J lost 6 bases; unmatched junction nucleotides: 0. The CDR3 loop reads CASSGDRGNEQFF. DNA for the CDR3: TGTGCCAGCAGTGGGGACAGGGGCAATGAGCAGTTCTTC.

This clone was recorded once. The chain combines TRBV6-5 with TRBJ1-2; no definite D call. Looked up from germline, CDR1 is MNHEY and CDR2 is SVGAGI. The CDR3 totals 12 residues. V was cut by 6 bases and J by 1 base, with 6 bases left in between. CDR3 amino acids: CASRGDNYGYTF. The CDR3 bases are TGTGCCAGCAGGGGAGATAACTATGGCTACACCTTC.

This clone turned up a few times. The gene calls are TRBV9 and TRBJ2-5, with 7 positions matching TRBD1. Losses at the gene ends were 3 bases for V and 5 bases for J; bases not matched to a gene: 13. The CDR3 loop spans 16 amino acids. Germline V CDR1 and CDR2: SGDLS, YYNGEE. The CDR3 spells CASSASATGNGETQYF. CDR3 bases: TGTGCCAGCAGCGCATCTGCGACAGGGAATGGGGAGACCCAGTACTTC.

The rearrangement uses TRBV24-1 and TRBJ2-5; 10 bases map to TRBD2. This CDR3 is 15 amino acids long. Germline V gives CDR1 KGHDR, CDR2 SFDVKD. Germline trimming cut 4 bases from V and 4 bases from J; bases unmatched to any gene: 5. This chain's CDR3 is CATSEGLAGVETQYF. The CDR3 DNA follows: TGTGCCACCAGTGAGGGGCTAGCGGGAGTAGAGACCCAGTACTTC.

The chain has TRBV5-4 and TRBJ2-3, with 7 bases fitting TRBD2. With V trimmed by 7 bases and J by 4 bases, 18 bases remained unmatched. The CDR3 length is 17 residues. Germline V CDR1 and CDR2: SGHNT, YYREEE (reference sequence). CDR3 nucleotide sequence: TGTGCCAGCGGGGGTGGCGGGAGCCGCACTCAATCAGATACGCAGTATTTT. This translates into CASGGGGSRTQSDTQYF.

The gene calls are TRBV28 and TRBJ2-3; weak D call: TRBD1 (6 bases). The CDR3 contains 17 residues. CDR1 is MDHEN and CDR2 is SYDVKM in the germline V gene. Between the trimmed V and J ends, which lost 5 bases and 3 bases, there was a span of 21 bases. This chain's CDR3 is CASSNAQGLVGTDTQYF. The CDR3 DNA reads as TGTGCCAGCAGTAATGCCCAGGGGTTAGTTGGTACAGATACGCAGTATTTT.

V and J are TRBV7-2 and TRBJ2-3; D call uncertain. Per the germline V gene, CDR1 is SGHTA and CDR2 is FQGNSA. The V gene lost 1 base and the J gene lost 6 bases, with 11 bases spanning the gap. CDR3 length: 14 amino acids. Written as DNA, the CDR3 is TGTGCCAGCAGCTTAGTCGTGGCCCTTGATACGCAGTATTTT. Residues: CASSLVVALDTQYF. Complete variable domain (other parts from reference TRBV7-2 and TRBJ2-3): GAGVSQSPSNKVTEKGKDVELRCDPISGHTALYWYRQSLGQGLEFLIYFQGNSAPDKSGLPSDRFSAERTGGSVSTLTIQRTQQEDSAVYLCASSLVVALDTQYFGPGTRLTVL.

This clone was observed a single time. The genes are TRBV27 and TRBJ2-5; 12 nucleotides line up with TRBD1. The CDR3 is 15 residues long. Per the germline V gene, CDR1 is MNHEY and CDR2 is SMNVEV (reference sequence). V gave up 4 bases and J gave up 4 bases; unmatched junction bases: 4. The CDR3 loop is CASSSGTGGVETQYF. DNA of the CDR3: TGTGCCAGCAGTTCCGGGACAGGGGGCGTAGAGACCCAGTACTTC.

The chain combines TRBV9 with TRBJ2-1, with D tentatively TRBD1 (5 bases). V was pared by 0 bases and J by 8 bases, with 12 bases between. This CDR3 spans 14 amino acids. CDR1 and CDR2 (germline): SGDLS, YYNGEE. CDR3 in DNA: TGTGCCAGCAGCGTAGCAGGGCTCGGAGATGAGCAGTTCTTC. Its translation: CASSVAGLGDEQFF.

The chain links TRBV5-5 to TRBJ1-4; 10 nucleotides match TRBD1. CDR1 is SGHKS, CDR2 YYEKEE, per germline (reference sequence). The CDR3 is made up of 15 amino acids. Trimming cost V 4 bases and J 5 bases; bases outside gene matches: 5. CDR3 DNA sequence: TGTGCCAGCAGCCATCAGGACAGGGGGAATGAAAAACTGTTTTTT. Amino acid sequence: CASSHQDRGNEKLFF. Full variable domain (remainder filled in from reference TRBV5-5 and TRBJ1-4): DAGVTQSPTHLIKTRGQQVTLRCSPISGHKSVSWYQQVLGQGPQFIFQYYEKEERGRGNFPDRFSARQFPNYSSELNVNALLLGDSALYLCASSHQDRGNEKLFFGSGTQLSVL.

The rearrangement links TRBV7-2 to TRBJ1-3; D gene ambiguous. V lost 7 bases to trimming and J lost 2 bases, with 12 bases between them. The V gene's germline CDR1 is SGHTA and CDR2 FQGNSA. The CDR3 loop spans 14 amino acids. The CDR3 sequence is CASTSLAAGNTIYF. The CDR3 DNA reads TGTGCCAGCACCTCGCTGGCGGCTGGAAACACCATATATTTT.